This record looks at one T cell receptor (beta chain) sequence and its context. Germline CDR1 is ENHRY and CDR2 is SYGVKD. Trimming took 4 bases from V and 8 from J, leaving 6 bases between them. The CDR3 covers 11 residues. The data were taken from a study of CD8+ T cells in alopecia areata. Study-wide background: In an open-label trial, patients got 5 to 10 mg tofacitinib twice daily.

Sequencing relied on a cDNA template that was reverse transcribed from extracted RNA. Clones were read by immunoSEQ multiplex PCR, and TCRdb kept only the in-frame ones, dropping some. The sample contains under 85,000 clones, more than 40% of which appear only once. From alopecia areata patients, lesional scalp punch biopsies and peripheral blood were collected. Investigators sorted PBMCs to obtain both CD4+ and CD8+ T cells. This sequence was found in a human donor with alopecia areata. The V call is TRBV10-3, the J call TRBJ2-4, with D maybe TRBD2 (6 bases). The sequencing used CD8+ T cells sorted from blood, collected at week 0. The CDR3 spells CAISGGDIQYF. The CDR3 nucleotides read TGTGCCATCAGTGGGGGGGACATTCAGTACTTC.